This T cell receptor beta chain appears in the sequencing data of a study of CD8+CD57+ T cells in acquired aplastic anemia. Genomic DNA constituted the template upon which TCR beta VDJ and CDR3 profiling was performed. Each CDR3 protein is one row after TCRdb ran MiXCR on the reads. The data show 150,000 to 200,000 distinct CDR3 sequences, 45% to 55% seen once. This CDR3 has 13 residues. CDR1 is SGHTA and CDR2 is FQGNSA in the germline V gene. Trimming left V 8 bases short and J 4 bases short, with 12 bases between. Patients selected for sequencing had displayed CD8+CD57+ cell expansion by flow cytometry.

This TCR came from a human donor with aplastic anemia. The chain employs TRBV7-2 and TRBJ1-5; a possible D gene is TRBD1 (5 bases). Sequences were obtained from sorted CD4+, CD8+, or CD8+CD57+ T cells (not recorded which) from PBMCs. This CDR3 reads CASGPGGNQPQHF. CDR3 in DNA: TGTGCCAGCGGCCCCGGGGGAAATCAGCCCCAGCATTTT.